This T cell receptor (beta chain) was sequenced in a study of Ad26.COV2.S vaccination and SARS-CoV-2 variants (dated by TCRdb to the early 2020s). The study in broad terms: Sequencing of the TCRbeta repertoire served to evaluate the specificity and breadth of SARS-CoV-2-reactive T cell receptors following Ad26.COV2.S vaccination. A total of approximately 30 samples were included in the TCR-sequenced set, comprising around 19 Ad26.COV2.S vaccine recipients, 5 placebo recipients and 8 SARS-CoV-2 convalescent individuals.

The study at large found these results: Higher spike-specific TCR breadth was observed in Ad26.COV2.S recipients than in placebo recipients (P = 0.0014). Substantial breadth of spike-specific CD8+ and CD4+ T cell responses was reported after vaccination. Non-spike TCR breadth was comparable between vaccine and placebo recipients, consistent with the vaccine containing only spike. According to the authors, total T cell responses may have been underestimated by the TCR breadth and depth analyses.

The time point label on this specimen signifies: individuals recovered from natural SARS-CoV-2 infection. Inclusive of the bounding cysteine and phenylalanine, the CDR3 is 13 residues long. This entry keeps only the CDR3 DNA: 39 bases, framed from base 1. Per the germline V gene (reference sequence), SEHNR is the CDR1 and FQNEAQ is the CDR2. V lost 5 bases and J lost 8 bases; the stretch between them is 12 bases long. A note on this clone: Its antigen specificity is not known. Per-base quality was not reported, and no clone a single base away is much larger than it.

The immunoSEQ Assay was the method used to sequence TCRbeta CDR3 regions. After extraction, genomic DNA underwent amplification by bias-controlled multiplex PCR, followed by high-throughput sequencing. On the authors' methods: To quantify the absolute abundance of each unique TCRbeta CDR3 region, sequences were collapsed and filtered. T cell fraction was estimated by normalization of TCRbeta template counts to usable DNA, with usable DNA being measured through amplification of reference genes present in all nucleated cells. Repertoire TCRs were annotated as SARS-CoV-2-specific by exact matching of V gene, CDR3 amino acid sequence and J gene to a known reactive TCR set. The reference SARS-CoV-2 TCR set was derived from MIRA and filtered for enrichment in COVID-19-positive ImmuneCODE repertoires, a step that removed public or cross-reactive TCRs. Using the MIRA antigens, annotated TCRs were further analysed by specific ORF or by position within an ORF. Breadth was defined as annotated unique rearrangements over total unique productive rearrangements; depth was the summed frequency of those rearrangements. Two-sided Wilcoxon rank-sum tests were used to compare TCR breadth between groups. TCRdb limited this immuneACCESS table to in-frame rearrangements with V and J called. A share of clones is missing; checked studies link under half to unresolved V genes, and the rest is unexplained. That table is the source of V, J and clone size, and D and trimming were worked out from the DNA. The sample contains around 86,000 clones, less than 85% of them found a single time. 16% of the sample is held by the ten biggest clonotypes.

The chain couples TRBV7-9 to TRBJ1-4; the D gene cannot be resolved reliably. Sequences were derived from peripheral blood, sampled after recovery from COVID-19. This clonotype originated in a human donor who had recovered from COVID-19. The nucleotide sequence reads as follows: TGTGCCAGCAGCGTCACGGGAGGAGAAAAACTGTTTTTT. Translated, it gives CASSVTGGEKLFF.